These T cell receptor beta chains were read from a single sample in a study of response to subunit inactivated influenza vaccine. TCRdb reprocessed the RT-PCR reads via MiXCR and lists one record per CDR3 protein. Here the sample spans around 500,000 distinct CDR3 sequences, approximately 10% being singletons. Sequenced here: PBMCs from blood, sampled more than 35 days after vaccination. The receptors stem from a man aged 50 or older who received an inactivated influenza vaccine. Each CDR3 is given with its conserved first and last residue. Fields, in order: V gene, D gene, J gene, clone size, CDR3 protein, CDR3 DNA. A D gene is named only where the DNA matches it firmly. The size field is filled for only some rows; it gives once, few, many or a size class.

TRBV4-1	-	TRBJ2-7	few	CASSQDLIYF	TGCGCCAGCAGCCAAGATCTTATTTACTTC
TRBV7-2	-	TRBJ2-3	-	CASSPNNGGTDTQYF	TGTGCCAGCAGCCCAAACAACGGGGGAACAGATACGCAGTATTTT
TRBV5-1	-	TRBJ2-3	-	CASSLRPGTDTQYF	TGCGCCAGCAGCTTGAGACCGGGAACAGATACGCAGTATTTT
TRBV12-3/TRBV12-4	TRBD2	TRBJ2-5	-	CASSTGLAGGQMETQYF	TGTGCCAGCAGTACTGGACTAGCGGGGGGCCAAATGGAGACCCAGTACTTC
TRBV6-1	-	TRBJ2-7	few	CASKGTRSSYEQYF	TGTGCCAGCAAAGGGACCCGGAGCTCCTACGAGCAGTACTTC
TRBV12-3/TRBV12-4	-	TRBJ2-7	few	CASSGQTGREQYF	TGTGCCAGCAGTGGCCAGACGGGAAGAGAGCAGTACTTC
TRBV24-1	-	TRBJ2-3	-	CATSDMGLSSSTDTQYF	TGTGCCACCAGTGATATGGGACTTTCCTCTAGCACAGATACGCAGTATTTT
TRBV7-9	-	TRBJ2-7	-	CASSFPPTGGSFYEQYF	TGTGCCAGCAGCTTCCCCCCCACGGGGGGCTCCTTCTACGAGCAGTACTTC
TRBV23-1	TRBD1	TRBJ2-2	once	CASSQSIRGPGELFF	TGCGCCAGCAGTCAATCGATTAGGGGGCCCGGGGAGCTGTTTTTT
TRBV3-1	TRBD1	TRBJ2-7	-	CASSPGQVLSYEQYF	TGTGCCAGCAGCCCAGGACAGGTTCTAAGCTACGAGCAGTACTTC
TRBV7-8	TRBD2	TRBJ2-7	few	CASSLRTSGREQYF	TGTGCCAGCAGCTTAAGGACTAGCGGGAGGGAGCAGTACTTC
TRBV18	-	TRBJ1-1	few	CASSPWREWNTEAFF	TGTGCCAGCTCACCATGGAGGGAGTGGAACACTGAAGCTTTCTTT
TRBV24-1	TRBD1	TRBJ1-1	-	CATSARTGVGRTEAFF	TGTGCCACCAGTGCGCGAACAGGGGTTGGTCGGACTGAAGCTTTCTTT
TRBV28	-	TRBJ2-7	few	CASSPYLRDNYEQYF	TGTGCCAGCAGTCCCTACCTCCGGGACAACTACGAGCAGTACTTC
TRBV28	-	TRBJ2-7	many	CASSRPLNEQYF	TGTGCCAGCAGTCGTCCACTTAACGAGCAGTACTTC
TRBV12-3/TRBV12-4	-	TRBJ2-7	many	CASSQGGRRYEQYF	TGTGCCAGCAGTCAGGGGGGGAGGAGGTACGAGCAGTACTTC
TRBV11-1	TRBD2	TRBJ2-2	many	CASSNSGLAGVATGELFF	TGTGCCAGCAGCAACTCGGGACTAGCGGGAGTTGCGACCGGGGAGCTGTTTTTT
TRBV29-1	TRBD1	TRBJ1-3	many	CSVMTGGSGNTIYF	TGCAGCGTTATGACAGGGGGGTCTGGAAACACCATATATTTT
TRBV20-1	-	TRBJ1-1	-	CSASEWRTNTEAFF	TGCAGTGCTAGTGAATGGCGGACGAACACTGAAGCTTTCTTT
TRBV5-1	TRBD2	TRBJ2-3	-	CASRLTSGPDTQYF	TGCGCCAGCAGGTTAACTAGCGGGCCAGATACGCAGTATTTT
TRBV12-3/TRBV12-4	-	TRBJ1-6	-	CASSALVGNSPLHF	TGTGCCAGCAGTGCCTTGGTAGGGAATTCACCCCTCCACTTT
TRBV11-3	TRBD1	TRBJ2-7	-	CASSYTGDYEQYF	TGTGCCAGCAGCTACACAGGGGACTACGAGCAGTACTTC
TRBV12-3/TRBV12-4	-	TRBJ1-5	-	CASTKDSLYQPQHF	TGTGCCAGCACCAAGGACAGCCTTTATCAGCCCCAGCATTTT
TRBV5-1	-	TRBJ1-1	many	CASSLESPMNTEAFF	TGCGCCAGCAGCTTGGAGTCCCCCATGAACACTGAAGCTTTCTTT
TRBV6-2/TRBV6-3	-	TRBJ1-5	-	CASSYGSNWPQHF	TGTGCCAGCAGTTATGGCAGCAACTGGCCCCAGCATTTT
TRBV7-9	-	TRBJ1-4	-	CASSRQETTNEKLFF	TGTGCCAGCAGCCGACAGGAGACAACTAATGAAAAACTGTTTTTT
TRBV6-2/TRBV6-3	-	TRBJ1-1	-	CASSYTKQNTEAFF	TGTGCCAGCAGTTACACGAAACAGAACACTGAAGCTTTCTTT
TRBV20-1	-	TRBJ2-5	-	CSARDPTAVGETQYF	TGCAGTGCTAGAGACCCTACGGCAGTGGGGGAGACCCAGTACTTC
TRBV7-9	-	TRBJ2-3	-	CASSSSGATDTQYF	TGTGCCAGCAGCTCATCCGGGGCCACAGATACGCAGTATTTT
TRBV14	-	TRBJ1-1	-	CASSFATNSAFF	TGTGCCAGCAGCTTCGCTACGAATTCAGCTTTCTTT
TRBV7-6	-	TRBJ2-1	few	CASSLWAGAYNEQFF	TGTGCCAGCAGCTTATGGGCAGGGGCGTACAATGAGCAGTTCTTC
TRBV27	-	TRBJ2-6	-	CASSPLEANVLTF	TGTGCCAGCAGTCCCCTTGAGGCCAACGTCCTGACTTTC
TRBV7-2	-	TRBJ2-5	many	CASSLVGFETQYF	TGTGCCAGCAGCTTAGTCGGGTTCGAGACCCAGTACTTC
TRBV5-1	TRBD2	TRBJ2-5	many	CASSPGLAVETQYF	TGTGCCAGCAGTCCAGGACTAGCTGTGGAGACCCAGTACTTC
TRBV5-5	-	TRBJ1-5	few	CASSLAQTNQPQHF	TGTGCCAGCAGCTTGGCCCAGACCAATCAGCCCCAGCATTTT
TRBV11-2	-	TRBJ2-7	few	CASSLGGTGGLADRYEQYF	TGTGCCAGCAGCTTAGGAGGGACAGGGGGACTAGCGGACCGCTACGAGCAGTACTTC